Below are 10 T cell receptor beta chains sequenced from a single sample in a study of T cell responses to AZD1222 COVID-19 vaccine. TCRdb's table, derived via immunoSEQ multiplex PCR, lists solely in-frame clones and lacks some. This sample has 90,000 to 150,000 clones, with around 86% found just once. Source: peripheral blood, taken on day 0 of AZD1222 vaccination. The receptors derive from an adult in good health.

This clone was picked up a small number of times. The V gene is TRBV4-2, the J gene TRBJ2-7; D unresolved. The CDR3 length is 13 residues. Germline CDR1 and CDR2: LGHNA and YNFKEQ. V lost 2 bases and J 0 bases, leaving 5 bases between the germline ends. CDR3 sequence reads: CASSQPGSYEQYF. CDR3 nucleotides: TGTGCCAGCAGCCAACCCGGCTCCTACGAGCAGTACTTC.

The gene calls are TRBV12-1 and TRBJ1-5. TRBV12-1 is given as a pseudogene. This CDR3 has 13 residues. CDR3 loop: CASTERGGDPQHF. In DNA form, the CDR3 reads TGTGCCAGCACCGAGAGGGGGGGGGACCCCCAGCATTTT.

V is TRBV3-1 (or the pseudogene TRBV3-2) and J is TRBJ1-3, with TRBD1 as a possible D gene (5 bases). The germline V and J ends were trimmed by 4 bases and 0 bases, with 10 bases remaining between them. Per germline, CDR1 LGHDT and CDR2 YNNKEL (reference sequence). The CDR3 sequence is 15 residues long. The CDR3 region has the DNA TGTGCCAGCAGCCCCGTGACAGTCTCTGGAAACACCATATATTTT. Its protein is CASSPVTVSGNTIYF.

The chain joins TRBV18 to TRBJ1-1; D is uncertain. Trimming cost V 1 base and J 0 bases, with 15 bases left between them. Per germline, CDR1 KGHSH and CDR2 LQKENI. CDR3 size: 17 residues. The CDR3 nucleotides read TGTGCCAGCTCACCACTCCCTTCATGGGAGGTGAACACTGAAGCTTTCTTT. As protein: CASSPLPSWEVNTEAFF.

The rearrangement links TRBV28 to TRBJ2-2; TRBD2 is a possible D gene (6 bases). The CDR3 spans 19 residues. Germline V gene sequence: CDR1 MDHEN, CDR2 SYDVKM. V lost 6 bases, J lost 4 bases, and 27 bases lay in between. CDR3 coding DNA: TGTGCCAGCAGCCCATTATCCCAGGATCAACTAGCTTCCACCGGGGAGCTGTTTTTT. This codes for CASSPLSQDQLASTGELFF. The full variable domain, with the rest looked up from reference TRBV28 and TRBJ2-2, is DVKVTQSSRYLVKRTGEKVFLECVQDMDHENMFWYRQDPGLGLRLIYFSYDVKMKEKGDIPEGYSVSREKKERFSLILESASTNQTSMYLCASSPLSQDQLASTGELFFGEGSRLTVL.

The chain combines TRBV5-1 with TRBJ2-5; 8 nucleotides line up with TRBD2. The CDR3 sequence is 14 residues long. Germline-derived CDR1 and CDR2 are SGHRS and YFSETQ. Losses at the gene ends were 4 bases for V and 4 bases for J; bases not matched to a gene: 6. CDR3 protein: CASSASGLGETQYF. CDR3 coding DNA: TGCGCCAGCAGCGCCTCGGGACTAGGAGAGACCCAGTACTTC.

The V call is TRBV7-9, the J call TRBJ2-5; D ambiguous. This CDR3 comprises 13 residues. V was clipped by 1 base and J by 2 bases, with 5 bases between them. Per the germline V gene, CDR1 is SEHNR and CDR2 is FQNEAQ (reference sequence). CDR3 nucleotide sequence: TGTGCCAGCAGCTTAGGGGAACAAGAGACCCAGTACTTC. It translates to CASSLGEQETQYF.

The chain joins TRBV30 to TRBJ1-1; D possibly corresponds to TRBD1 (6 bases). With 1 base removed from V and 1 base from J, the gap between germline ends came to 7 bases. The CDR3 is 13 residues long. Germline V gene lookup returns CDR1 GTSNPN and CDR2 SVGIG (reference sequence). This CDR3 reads CAWSGQANTEAFF. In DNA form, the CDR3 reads TGTGCCTGGAGTGGACAGGCGAACACTGAAGCTTTCTTT.

CDR3 DNA: TGCGCCAGCAGCCTGGACAGAGCCCAGCCCCAGCATTTT. It encodes CASSLDRAQPQHF. The chain combines TRBV4-3 with TRBJ1-5, with a weak D call TRBD1 (6 bases). The germline CDR1 and CDR2 sequences are LGHNA and YSLEER. Trimming removed 4 bases at V and 7 bases at J, with 11 bases between. The CDR3 consists of 13 residues.

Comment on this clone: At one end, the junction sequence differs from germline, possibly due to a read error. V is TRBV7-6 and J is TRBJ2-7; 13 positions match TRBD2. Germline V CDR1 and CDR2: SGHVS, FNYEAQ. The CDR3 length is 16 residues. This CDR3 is CASSLAYGLAGVLMHF. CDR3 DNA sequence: TGTGCCAGCAGCTTAGCCTACGGACTAGCGGGAGTATTAATGCACTTC.